Listed below are T cell receptor beta chains from one sample, sequenced in a study of blood T cell repertoires in COVID-19. The repertoire was sequenced with immunoSEQ multiplex PCR; TCRdb's copy has only in-frame clones and lacks some. Of around 200,000 clones listed, about 85% are singletons. The material sequenced was peripheral blood. The receptors stem from a woman older than 75 with active or convalescent COVID-19. CDR3s include the opening cysteine and the closing phenylalanine or tryptophan. A D gene is named only where the DNA matches it firmly. Clone size is not always given. Where it is, it says once, few, many or a class for expanded clones.

>TRBD2|13|-|TRBV6-6|TRBJ2-7
CASASGGGYEQYF
TGTGCCAGCGCTAGCGGGGGGGGGTACGAGCAGTACTTC
>-|13|many|TRBV9|TRBJ1-2
CASSVLNRVGYTF
TGTGCCAGCAGCGTCCTAAACAGGGTTGGCTACACCTTC
>TRBD1|16|-|TRBV5-1|TRBJ2-1
CASSQGQLSSYNEQFF
TGCGCCAGCAGCCAGGGACAGCTGAGCTCCTACAATGAGCAGTTCTTC
>-|15|-|TRBV7-9|TRBJ2-1
CASSPRGGAYNEQFF
TGTGCCAGCAGCCCCAGAGGGGGGGCTTACAATGAGCAGTTCTTC
>-|15|-|TRBV18|TRBJ2-1
CASSPRVRSYNEQFF
TGTGCCAGCTCACCGCGGGTACGTTCCTACAATGAGCAGTTCTTC
>TRBD1|17|-|TRBV5-4|TRBJ2-2
CASSPGQGEGNTGELFF
TGTGCCAGCAGCCCGGGACAGGGAGAGGGGAACACCGGGGAGCTGTTTTTT
>TRBD2|15|-|TRBV4-1|TRBJ2-1
CASSQVGGRASEQFF
TGCGCCAGCAGCCAAGTCGGCGGGAGGGCCTCGGAGCAGTTCTTC
>TRBD2|16|few|TRBV27|TRBJ2-5
CASSGGLAGVGETQYF
TGTGCCAGCAGTGGGGGACTAGCGGGAGTAGGAGAGACCCAGTACTTC
>-|12|-|TRBV18|TRBJ2-5
CASSSFQETQYF
TGTGCCAGCTCCTCCTTCCAAGAGACCCAGTACTTC
>-|14|-|TRBV7-9|TRBJ1-1
CASSFTGKNTEAFF
TGTGCCAGCAGCTTTACAGGGAAAAACACTGAAGCTTTCTTT
>TRBD2|15|-|TRBV18|TRBJ2-3
CASSPSGRGTDTQYF
TGTGCCAGCTCCCCCAGCGGGAGGGGCACAGATACGCAGTATTTT
>TRBD1|16|-|TRBV9|TRBJ1-2
CASSAPSTGENYGYTF
TGTGCCAGCAGCGCCCCTTCGACAGGGGAGAACTATGGCTACACCTTC
>TRBD2|14|-|TRBV5-5|TRBJ2-1
CASRGTSAYNEQFF
TGTGCCAGCAGGGGGACTAGCGCATACAATGAGCAGTTCTTC
>-|15|-|TRBV6-6|TRBJ1-5
CASSYPGTSNQPQHF
TGTGCCAGCAGTTACCCCGGGACAAGCAATCAGCCCCAGCATTTT
>-|17|-|TRBV5-1|TRBJ2-3
CASSLEAYSTRTDTQYF
TGCGCCAGCAGCTTGGAAGCGTACTCTACCCGCACAGATACGCAGTATTTT
>TRBD2|13|-|TRBV12-3/TRBV12-4|TRBJ2-1
CASRGTSGNEQFF
TGTGCCAGCAGAGGGACTAGCGGCAATGAGCAGTTCTTC
>-|13|-|TRBV28|TRBJ2-5
CASKGGLGETQYF
TGTGCCAGCAAGGGGGGGCTAGGAGAGACCCAGTACTTC
>TRBD1|16|-|TRBV27|TRBJ1-2
CASTPLPGTGGVGYTF
TGTGCCAGCACCCCCCTCCCCGGGACAGGGGGCGTTGGCTACACCTTC
>TRBD1|17|-|TRBV9|TRBJ2-5
CASSVSHSGTGEETQYF
TGTGCCAGCAGCGTATCACACTCCGGGACAGGGGAGGAGACCCAGTACTTC
>-|15|-|TRBV18|TRBJ1-1
CASSPRIAGHTEAFF
TGTGCCAGCTCACCAAGGATCGCGGGACACACTGAAGCTTTCTTT
>-|13|-|TRBV7-2|TRBJ2-3
CASSKLRADTQYF
TGTGCCAGCAGCAAACTACGGGCAGATACGCAGTATTTT
>TRBD1|19|-|TRBV5-1|TRBJ2-4
CASSSLVGQGVVTKNIQYF
TGCGCCAGCAGCTCGCTGGTCGGACAGGGGGTGGTGACCAAAAACATTCAGTACTTC
>TRBD1|17|-|TRBV19|TRBJ2-2
CASSRGQKFTNTGELFF
TGTGCCAGTAGTAGGGGACAGAAATTTACGAACACCGGGGAGCTGTTTTTT
>-|12|-|TRBV5-8|TRBJ1-1
CASSPRGGEAFF
TGTGCCAGCAGCCCCCGGGGTGGTGAAGCTTTCTTT
>TRBD1|13|few|TRBV12-3/TRBV12-4|TRBJ2-1
CASSLGQGNEQFF
TGTGCCAGCAGTCTGGGACAGGGGAATGAGCAGTTCTTC
>TRBD1|14|once|TRBV3-1/TRBV3-2|TRBJ1-5
CASSQGTGYQPQHF
TGTGCCAGCAGCCAAGGGACAGGGTATCAGCCCCAGCATTTT
>TRBD2|15|few|TRBV7-6|TRBJ2-1
CASGTSGSPYNEQFF
TGTGCCAGTGGGACTAGCGGGAGCCCCTACAATGAGCAGTTCTTC
>-|15|-|TRBV7-8|TRBJ1-3
CASSLEQGVGNTIYF
TGTGCCAGCAGCCTAGAACAGGGAGTCGGAAACACCATATATTTT
>-|14|-|TRBV7-2|TRBJ1-1
CASSLARWNTEAFF
TGTGCCAGCAGCTTAGCGAGGTGGAACACTGAAGCTTTCTTT
>TRBD1|15|-|TRBV5-1|TRBJ2-1
CASRRTGEGYNEQFF
TGCGCCAGCAGACGGACAGGCGAGGGGTACAATGAGCAGTTCTTC
>-|14|-|TRBV6-5|TRBJ1-2
CASNSGTWAEGYTF
TGTGCCAGCAACTCCGGGACTTGGGCAGAAGGCTACACCTTC
>TRBD2|18|-|TRBV5-4|TRBJ2-2
CASSFKPGLAAVTGELFF
TGTGCCAGCAGCTTCAAACCGGGACTAGCGGCTGTTACCGGGGAGCTGTTTTTT
>TRBD2|17|few|TRBV11-2|TRBJ2-3
CASSPNWGGKGTDTQYF
TGTGCCAGCAGCCCCAATTGGGGGGGGAAGGGCACAGATACGCAGTATTTT
>-|14|-|TRBV11-1|TRBJ1-5
CASSLAGGNQPQHF
TGTGCCAGCAGCTTAGCCGGGGGTAATCAGCCCCAGCATTTT
>TRBD2|15|-|TRBV9|TRBJ2-1
CASSVSGGTNNEQFF
TGTGCCAGCAGCGTAAGCGGGGGGACGAACAATGAGCAGTTCTTC
>-|15|-|TRBV6-2/TRBV6-3|TRBJ1-1
CASSTGGNRNTEAFF
TGTGCCAGCAGTACGGGGGGCAACAGAAACACTGAAGCTTTCTTT
>TRBD2|16|-|TRBV7-3|TRBJ2-3
CASSIGTSGSTDTQYF
TGTGCCAGCAGCATCGGGACTAGCGGAAGCACAGATACGCAGTATTTT
>-|13|-|TRBV7-9|TRBJ1-2
CASSSPGDHGYTF
TGTGCCAGCAGCTCCCCCGGGGATCATGGCTACACCTTC
>TRBD2|16|once|TRBV5-1|TRBJ2-3
CASSLRPSGDSDTQYF
TGCGCCAGCAGCTTGCGTCCTAGCGGGGACTCAGATACGCAGTATTTT
>TRBD1|13|-|TRBV2|TRBJ1-2
CASNPTGDYGYTF
TGTGCCAGCAACCCGACAGGGGACTATGGCTACACCTTC
>-|13|few|TRBV7-2|TRBJ2-7
CASSRQWRYEQYF
TGTGCCAGCAGCAGACAGTGGCGCTACGAGCAGTACTTC
>-|16|-|TRBV28|TRBJ2-2
CASSLLGGQTTGELFF
TGTGCCAGCAGTTTATTGGGCGGGCAGACCACCGGGGAGCTGTTTTTT
>TRBD2|16|-|TRBV7-9|TRBJ2-7
CASSFLTSGGSYEQYF
TGTGCCAGCAGCTTTCTCACTAGCGGGGGCTCCTACGAGCAGTACTTC
>-|14|-|TRBV4-3|TRBJ2-1
CASSQDGRHNEQFF
TGCGCCAGCAGCCAAGACGGCAGGCACAATGAGCAGTTCTTC
>-|13|-|TRBV6-2/TRBV6-3|TRBJ1-4
CASSSAGAEKLFF
TGTGCCAGCAGTTCGGCAGGGGCTGAAAAACTGTTTTTT
>-|18|-|TRBV30|TRBJ1-1
CAWSVRWHDSPSNTEAFF
TGTGCCTGGAGTGTACGATGGCATGACAGCCCGTCGAACACTGAAGCTTTCTTT
>TRBD2|16|-|TRBV25-1|TRBJ2-5
CASSAGNLAGKETQYF
TGTGCCAGCAGTGCAGGGAACCTAGCGGGGAAAGAGACCCAGTACTTC
>-|17|few|TRBV11-3|TRBJ2-2
CASSLEGSRARAGELFF
TGTGCCAGCAGCTTAGAGGGTTCCAGGGCTCGCGCTGGGGAGCTGTTTTTT
>-|15|-|TRBV6-4|TRBJ2-2
CASSRQGGDTGELFF
TGTGCCAGCAGCAGACAGGGAGGCGACACCGGGGAGCTGTTTTTT
>-|13|-|TRBV5-1|TRBJ2-4
CASRPGPMGPMDF
TGCGCCAGCAGGCCCGGTCCCATGGGCCCTATGGACTTC
>-|15|-|TRBV6-5|TRBJ1-5
CASSPRQGSNQPQHF
TGTGCCAGCAGCCCCCGCCAGGGTAGCAATCAGCCCCAGCATTTT
>-|13|-|TRBV9|TRBJ1-6
CASSGGPNSPLHF
TGTGCCAGCAGCGGAGGCCCGAATTCACCCCTCCACTTT
>TRBD1|13|-|TRBV19|TRBJ1-2
CASNEDRGYGYTF
TGTGCCAGTAACGAAGACAGGGGCTATGGCTACACCTTC